This T cell receptor beta chain appears in the sequencing data of a study of T-cell reconstitution after alpha-beta-depleted transplantation in children. Germline V gene lookup returns CDR1 LGHNA and CDR2 YNFKEQ. With 0 bases removed from V and 2 bases from J, the gap between germline ends came to 8 bases. The CDR3 covers 15 residues. Findings of the study overall: Roughly two months post-transplant, alpha-beta T cells reportedly originated from several hundred graft clones that had expanded. Elevated TCRbeta diversity at day 60 was traced, in some patients, to surviving recipient T cells and thymic progenitors. T-cell numbers and diversity one year post-transplant derived largely from freshly generated T cells.

This clonotype showed up many times. No antigen is known for it. Library preparation (for TCRbeta) was performed with unique molecular identifiers. From the PCR reads, TCRdb called clonotypes with MiXCR, one entry per CDR3 protein. The sample contains around 270,000 distinct CDR3 sequences, roughly a tenth of which appear only once. The input for sequencing was PBMCs, taken before TCRalphabeta/CD19-depleted stem cell transplant. The receptor's source is a boy under two years old with acute myeloid leukemia, due to receive a stem cell transplant. The chain has TRBV4-2 and TRBJ1-5, with D maybe TRBD1 (6 bases). The CDR3 nucleotides read TGTGCCAGCAGCCAAGATCACAGGGGCAATCAGCCCCAGCATTTT. Protein: CASSQDHRGNQPQHF.